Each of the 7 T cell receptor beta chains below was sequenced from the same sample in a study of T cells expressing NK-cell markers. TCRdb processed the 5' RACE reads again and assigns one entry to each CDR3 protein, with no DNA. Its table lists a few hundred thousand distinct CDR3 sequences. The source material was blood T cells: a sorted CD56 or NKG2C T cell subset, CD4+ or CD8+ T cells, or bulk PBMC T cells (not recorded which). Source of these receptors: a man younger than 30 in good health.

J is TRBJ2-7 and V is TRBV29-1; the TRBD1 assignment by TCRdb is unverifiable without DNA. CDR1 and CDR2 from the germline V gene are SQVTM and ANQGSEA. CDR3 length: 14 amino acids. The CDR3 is CSVAGTTNPYEQYF.

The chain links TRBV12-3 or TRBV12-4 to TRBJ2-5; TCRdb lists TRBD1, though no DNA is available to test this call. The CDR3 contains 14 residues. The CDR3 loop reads CASSPSGTGGGQYF.

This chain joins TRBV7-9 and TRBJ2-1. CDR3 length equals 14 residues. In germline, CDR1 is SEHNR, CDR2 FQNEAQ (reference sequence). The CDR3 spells CASSLSPNYNEQFF.

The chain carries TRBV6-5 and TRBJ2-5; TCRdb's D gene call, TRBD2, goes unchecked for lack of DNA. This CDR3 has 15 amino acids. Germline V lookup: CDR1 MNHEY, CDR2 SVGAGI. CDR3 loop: CASSYLQREQETQYF.

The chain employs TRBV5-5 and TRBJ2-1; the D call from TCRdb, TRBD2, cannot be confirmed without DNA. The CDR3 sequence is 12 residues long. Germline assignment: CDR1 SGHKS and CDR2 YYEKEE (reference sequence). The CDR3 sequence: CASSLVAREQFF.

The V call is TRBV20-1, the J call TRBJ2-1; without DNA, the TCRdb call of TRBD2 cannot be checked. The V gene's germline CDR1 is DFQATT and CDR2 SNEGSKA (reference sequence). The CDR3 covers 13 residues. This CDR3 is CSAYSGRTDEQFF.

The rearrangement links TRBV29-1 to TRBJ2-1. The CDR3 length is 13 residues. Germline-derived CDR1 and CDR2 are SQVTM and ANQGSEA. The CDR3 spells CSVRRGSYNEQFF.